The clone carrying this TCR beta chain was counted only a few times. The sample originates from a study of blood T cell repertoires in COVID-19. CDR3 length: 15 amino acids. From germline, CDR1 is SEHNR and CDR2 FQNEAQ (reference sequence). V lost 5 bases and J lost 3, with 17 bases in between. TCRdb's copy holds only in-frame clones and misses some; the assay was immunoSEQ multiplex PCR. The sample includes some 60,000 clones, 80% to 95% of them seen just once. The sample comprised peripheral blood. The TCR comes from a man between 60 and 75 years old with acute or convalescent COVID-19. V usage is TRBV7-9 and J usage is TRBJ2-7, with D uncertain. The CDR3 DNA sequence: TGTGCCAGCAGCCCAGACCGACAAATAATCTACGAGCAGTACTTC. Translated, it gives CASSPDRQIIYEQYF.